This TCR beta chain was recorded in a study of T cells in Graves' hyperthyroidism and ophthalmopathy. Study context: Peripheral blood specimens were obtained at initial diagnosis, prior to any treatment.

Ten or more counts support this clonotype. Hyperthyroidism, newly diagnosed and lasting under 2 months, affected patients aged 18 to 65. Thyroid ultrasound and orbital computed tomography, with clinical symptoms and serum thyroxine and TRAb, informed diagnoses. The investigators amplified TCR beta CDR3 regions from RNA transcripts. TCR CDR3 underwent first-round RT-PCR with the HTBI primer set. TCRdb itself ran the multiplex PCR reads through MiXCR, one entry per CDR3 protein. The table shows around 620,000 distinct CDR3 sequences, with roughly 16% occurring only once. This receptor was obtained from a young woman with Graves' hyperthyroidism. Sequencing used blood.

For the CDR3, the DNA is TGTGCCAGCAACCCGGGGCCGAGAGGGACTGAAGCTTTCTTT. This gives the protein CASNPGPRGTEAFF. The gene calls are TRBV27 and TRBJ1-1, with D perhaps TRBD1 (5 bases). The CDR3 has 14 residues. Looked up from germline, CDR1 is MNHEY and CDR2 is SMNVEV (reference sequence). The V gene lost 7 bases and the J gene lost 5 bases, with 17 bases spanning the gap.